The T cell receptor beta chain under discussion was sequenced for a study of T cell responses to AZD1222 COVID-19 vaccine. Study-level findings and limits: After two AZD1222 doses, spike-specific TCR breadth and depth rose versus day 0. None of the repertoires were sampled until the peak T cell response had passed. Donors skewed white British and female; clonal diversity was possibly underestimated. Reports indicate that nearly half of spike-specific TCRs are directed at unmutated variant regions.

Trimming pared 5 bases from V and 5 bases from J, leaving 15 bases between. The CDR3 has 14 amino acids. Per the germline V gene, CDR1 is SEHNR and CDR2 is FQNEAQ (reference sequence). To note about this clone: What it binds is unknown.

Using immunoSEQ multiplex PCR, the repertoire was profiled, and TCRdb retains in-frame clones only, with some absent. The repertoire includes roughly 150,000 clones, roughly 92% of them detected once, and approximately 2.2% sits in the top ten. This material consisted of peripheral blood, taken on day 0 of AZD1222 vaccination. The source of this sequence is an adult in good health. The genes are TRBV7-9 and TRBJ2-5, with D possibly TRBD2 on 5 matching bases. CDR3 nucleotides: TGTGCCAGCAGCGTACGGAGAGGGCGCGAGACCCAGTACTTC. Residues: CASSVRRGRETQYF.